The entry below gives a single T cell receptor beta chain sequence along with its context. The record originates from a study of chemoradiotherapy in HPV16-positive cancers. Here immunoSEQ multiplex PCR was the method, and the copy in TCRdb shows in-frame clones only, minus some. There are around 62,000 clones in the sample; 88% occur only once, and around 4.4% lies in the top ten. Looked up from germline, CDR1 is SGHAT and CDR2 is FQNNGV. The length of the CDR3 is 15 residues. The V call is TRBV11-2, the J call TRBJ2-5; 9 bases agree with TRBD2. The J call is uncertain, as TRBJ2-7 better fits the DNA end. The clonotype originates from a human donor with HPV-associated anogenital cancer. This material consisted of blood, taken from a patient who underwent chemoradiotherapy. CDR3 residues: CASSLAGTSTYEQYF. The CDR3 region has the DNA TGTGCCAGCAGCTTAGCAGGGACTAGCACCTACGAGCAGTACTTC.